Shown below are 7 T cell receptor beta chains from a single sample sequenced in a study of blood T cell repertoires in COVID-19. Using immunoSEQ multiplex PCR, the repertoire was profiled, and TCRdb retains in-frame clones only, with some absent. Here the sample spans 70,000 to 80,000 clones, around 93% being singletons. The sample taken for sequencing was peripheral blood. The receptors were gathered from a woman between 55 and 75 years old with active COVID-19.

The CDR3 DNA reads as TGTGCCAGTAGTATACGGGAGCTCGTTTCCTACAATGAGCAGTTCTTC. Translation: CASSIRELVSYNEQFF. The chain has TRBV19 and TRBJ2-1, with D perhaps matching TRBD2 (6 bases). Germline lookup yields CDR1 LNHDA and CDR2 SQIVND (reference sequence). Trimming cost V 2 bases and J 1 base, with 12 bases left between them. The CDR3 is made up of 16 amino acids.

This clone was recorded only once. CDR3: CATSRGETGLHNEQFF. The CDR3 coding sequence is TGTGCCACCAGCAGAGGCGAAACAGGGCTGCACAATGAGCAGTTCTTC. The chain employs TRBV15 and TRBJ2-1; D perhaps matches TRBD1 (6 bases). In germline, CDR1 is LNHNV, CDR2 YYDKDF (reference sequence). CDR3 length: 16 amino acids. Between the trimmed V and J ends, which lost 1 base and 5 bases, there was a span of 15 bases.

J is TRBJ1-3 and V is TRBV4-1, with D possibly TRBD1 on 5 matching bases. Germline CDR1 and CDR2: MGHRA and YSYEKL. This CDR3 is 16 amino acids long. V lost 1 base and J lost 11, with 21 bases in between. CDR3 residues: CASSQAWAPDRPPIYF. The DNA for the CDR3 is TGCGCCAGCAGCCAAGCCTGGGCCCCCGACAGACCACCCATATATTTT.

The gene calls are TRBV19 and TRBJ2-3; D is ambiguous. V shed 4 bases and J shed 2 bases, with 19 bases lying between them. Per germline, CDR1 LNHDA and CDR2 SQIVND (reference sequence). CDR3 length: 17 residues. The CDR3 DNA reads as TGTGCCAGTAGTACACAAACAGCCCTCCGTGCCACAGATACGCAGTATTTT. Protein: CASSTQTALRATDTQYF.

The J gene is TRBJ2-5, the V gene TRBV12-3 or TRBV12-4; maybe TRBD2 (6 bases). Trimming removed 11 bases from V and 4 bases from J, with 14 bases in between. The CDR3 covers 12 residues. The CDR3 region has the DNA TGTGCCTCTTCCGCCGGGGGAGAGACCCAGTACTTC. It translates to CASSAGGETQYF.

This sequence joins TRBV5-6 and TRBJ2-3; no definite D call. This CDR3 has 13 amino acids. Trimming left V 4 bases short and J 4 bases short, with 10 bases between. CDR1 and CDR2 (germline): SGHDT, YYEEEE. CDR3: CASSLMRSDTQYF. CDR3 nucleotides: TGTGCCAGCAGCCTAATGAGGTCAGATACGCAGTATTTT.

The chain joins TRBV6-2 or TRBV6-3 to TRBJ2-7; perhaps TRBD2 as D (6 bases). The CDR3 is made up of 16 amino acids. Deletions cut 0 bases from V and 2 bases from J, with 14 bases between. Germline V gene sequence: CDR1 MNHEY, CDR2 SVGEGT. The CDR3 here is CASSYSVLASAYEQYF. The CDR3 region has the DNA TGTGCCAGCAGTTACTCGGTTTTGGCTAGCGCCTACGAGCAGTACTTC.